The present TCR beta chain was sequenced within a study of blood T cell repertoires in COVID-19. Study-wide background: COVID-19 samples from acute and convalescent phases originated in the United States, Italy and Spain. The analysed material was cDNA or gDNA that came from T cells, B-cell-depleted T cells, or PBMCs.

Original processing methods: It was from reference gene primer amplification that nucleated cell counts were estimated. Sequencing was performed with immunoSEQ multiplex PCR; in TCRdb, only in-frame clones are kept and a portion is missing. The V and J calls and clone size come from that table; D and trimming were worked out from the DNA. The table records 200,000 to 300,000 clones, around 85% of them present only once. The CDR3 length is 17 residues. V was clipped by 8 bases and J by 5 bases; unmatched bases: 10. Per germline, CDR1 ENHRY and CDR2 SYGVKD. The sample taken for sequencing was peripheral blood. The chain is built from TRBV10-3 and TRBJ2-3; 16 positions match TRBD2. This sequence was found in a man aged 80 or over with acute or convalescent COVID-19. The CDR3 loop is CAIGSGTSGGAVDTQYF. For the CDR3, the DNA is TGTGCCATCGGTTCCGGGACTAGCGGGGGGGCAGTAGATACGCAGTATTTT.